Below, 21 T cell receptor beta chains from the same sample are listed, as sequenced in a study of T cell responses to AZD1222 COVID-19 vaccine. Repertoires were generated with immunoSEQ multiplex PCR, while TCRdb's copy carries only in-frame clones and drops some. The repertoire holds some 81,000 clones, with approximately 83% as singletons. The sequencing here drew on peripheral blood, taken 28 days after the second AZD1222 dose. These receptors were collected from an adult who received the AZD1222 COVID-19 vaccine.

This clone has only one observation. The CDR3 DNA sequence: TGTGCCTGGAGACACAGGGGTACTAATGAAAAACTGTTTTTT. Translating gives CAWRHRGTNEKLFF. The gene calls are TRBV30 and TRBJ1-4; 7 bases match TRBD1. Germline CDR1 reads GTSNPN; CDR2 reads SVGIG (reference sequence). The CDR3 spans 14 residues. Unmatched junction bases numbered 3, after V lost 3 bases and J lost 2 bases.

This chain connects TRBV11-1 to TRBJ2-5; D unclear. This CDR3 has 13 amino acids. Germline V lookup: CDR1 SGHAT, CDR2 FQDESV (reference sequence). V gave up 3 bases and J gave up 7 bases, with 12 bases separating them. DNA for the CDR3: TGTGCCAGCAGCTTTGGCGGTGAAGGGACCCAGTACTTC. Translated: CASSFGGEGTQYF.

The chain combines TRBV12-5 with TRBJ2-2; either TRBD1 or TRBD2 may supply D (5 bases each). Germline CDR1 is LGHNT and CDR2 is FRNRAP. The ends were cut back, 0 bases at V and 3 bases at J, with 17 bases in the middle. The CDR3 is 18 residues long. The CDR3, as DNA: TGTGCTAGTGGTTTGGTACGAGACGGACAACTAGACACCGGGGAGCTGTTTTTT. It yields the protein CASGLVRDGQLDTGELFF.

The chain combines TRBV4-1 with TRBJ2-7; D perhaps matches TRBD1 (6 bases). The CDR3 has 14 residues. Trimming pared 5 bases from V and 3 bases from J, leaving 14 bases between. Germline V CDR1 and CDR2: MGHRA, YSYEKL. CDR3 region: CASSDRDNNYEQYF. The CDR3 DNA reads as TGCGCCAGCAGCGACCGGGACAATAACTACGAGCAGTACTTC.

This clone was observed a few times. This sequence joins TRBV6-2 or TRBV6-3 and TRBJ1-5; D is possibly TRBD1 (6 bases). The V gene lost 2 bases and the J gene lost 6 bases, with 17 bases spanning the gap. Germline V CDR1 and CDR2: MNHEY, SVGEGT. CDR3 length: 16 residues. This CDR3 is CASSYGSPGAGQPQHF. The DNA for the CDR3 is TGTGCCAGCAGTTACGGATCACCAGGGGCAGGTCAGCCCCAGCATTTT.

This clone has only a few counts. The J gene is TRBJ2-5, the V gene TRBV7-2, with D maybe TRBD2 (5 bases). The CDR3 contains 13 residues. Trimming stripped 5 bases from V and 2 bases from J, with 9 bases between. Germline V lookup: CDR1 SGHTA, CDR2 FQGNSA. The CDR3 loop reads CASSRGLQETQYF. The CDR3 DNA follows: TGTGCCAGCAGCCGCGGGCTGCAAGAGACCCAGTACTTC. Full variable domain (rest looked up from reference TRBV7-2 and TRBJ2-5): GAGVSQSPSNKVTEKGKDVELRCDPISGHTALYWYRQSLGQGLEFLIYFQGNSAPDKSGLPSDRFSAERTGGSVSTLTIQRTQQEDSAVYLCASSRGLQETQYFGPGTRLLVL.

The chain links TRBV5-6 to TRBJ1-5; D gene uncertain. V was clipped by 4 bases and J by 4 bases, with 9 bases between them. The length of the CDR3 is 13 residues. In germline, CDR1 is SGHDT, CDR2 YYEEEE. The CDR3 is CASSPGENQPQHF. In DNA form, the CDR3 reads TGTGCCAGCAGCCCCGGGGAAAATCAGCCCCAGCATTTT.

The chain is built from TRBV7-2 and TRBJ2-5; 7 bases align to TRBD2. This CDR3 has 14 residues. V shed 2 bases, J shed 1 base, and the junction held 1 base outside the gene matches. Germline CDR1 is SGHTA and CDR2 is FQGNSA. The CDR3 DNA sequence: TGTGCCAGCAGCTTAACGGGGGGCCAAGAGACCCAGTACTTC. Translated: CASSLTGGQETQYF.

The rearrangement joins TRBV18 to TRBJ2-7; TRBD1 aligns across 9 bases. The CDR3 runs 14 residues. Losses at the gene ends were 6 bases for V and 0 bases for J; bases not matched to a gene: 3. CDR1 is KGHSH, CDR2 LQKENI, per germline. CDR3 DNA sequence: TGTGCCAGCTCCGGGACAGGGAGCTCCTACGAGCAGTACTTC. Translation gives CASSGTGSSYEQYF.

The CDR3 DNA follows: TGTGCCAGCAGTTACCTAGGGGAAGAGCAGTTCTTC. Amino acid sequence: CASSYLGEEQFF. J is TRBJ2-1 and V is TRBV6-6, with D possibly matching TRBD1 (5 bases). Trimming shortened V by 2 bases and J by 10 bases, and 9 bases separated the two germline ends. This CDR3 has 12 residues. Germline loops: CDR1 MNHNY, CDR2 SVGAGI (reference sequence).

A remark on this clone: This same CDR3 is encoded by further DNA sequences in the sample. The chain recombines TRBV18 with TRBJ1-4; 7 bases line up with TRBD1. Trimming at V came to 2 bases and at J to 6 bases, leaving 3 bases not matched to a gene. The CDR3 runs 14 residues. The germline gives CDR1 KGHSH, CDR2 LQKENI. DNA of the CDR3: TGTGCCAGCTCACCAGGCCAGGGGGATGAAAAACTGTTTTTT. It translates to CASSPGQGDEKLFF. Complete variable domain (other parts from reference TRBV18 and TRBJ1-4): NAGVMQNPRHLVRRRGQEARLRCSPMKGHSHVYWYRQLPEEGLKFMVYLQKENIIDESGMPKERFSAEFPKEGPSILRIQQVVRGDSAAYFCASSPGQGDEKLFFGSGTQLSVL.

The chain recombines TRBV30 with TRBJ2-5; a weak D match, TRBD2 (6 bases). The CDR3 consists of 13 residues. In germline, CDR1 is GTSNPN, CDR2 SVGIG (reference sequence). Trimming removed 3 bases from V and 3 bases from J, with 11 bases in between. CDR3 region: CAWRGGQKETQYF. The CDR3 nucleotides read TGTGCCTGGAGAGGAGGGCAGAAAGAGACCCAGTACTTC.

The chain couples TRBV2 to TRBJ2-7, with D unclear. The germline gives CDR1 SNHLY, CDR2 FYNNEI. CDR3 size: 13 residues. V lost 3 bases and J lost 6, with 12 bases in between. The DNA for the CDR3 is TGTGCCAGCAGTGAGGAGCGACGGGCCGAGCAGTACTTC. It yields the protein CASSEERRAEQYF.

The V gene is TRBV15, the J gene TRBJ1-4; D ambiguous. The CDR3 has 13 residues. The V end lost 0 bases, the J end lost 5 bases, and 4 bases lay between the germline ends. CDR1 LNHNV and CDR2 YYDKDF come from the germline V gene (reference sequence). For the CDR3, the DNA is TGTGCCACCAGCAGAGATCCCAATGAAAAACTGTTTTTT. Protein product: CATSRDPNEKLFF.

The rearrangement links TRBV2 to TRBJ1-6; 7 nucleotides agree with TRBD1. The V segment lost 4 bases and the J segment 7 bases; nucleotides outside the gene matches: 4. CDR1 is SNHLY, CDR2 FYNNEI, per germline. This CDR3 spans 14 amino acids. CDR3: CASSVTGANSPLHF. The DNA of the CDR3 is TGTGCCAGCAGTGTTACAGGGGCCAATTCACCCCTCCACTTT.

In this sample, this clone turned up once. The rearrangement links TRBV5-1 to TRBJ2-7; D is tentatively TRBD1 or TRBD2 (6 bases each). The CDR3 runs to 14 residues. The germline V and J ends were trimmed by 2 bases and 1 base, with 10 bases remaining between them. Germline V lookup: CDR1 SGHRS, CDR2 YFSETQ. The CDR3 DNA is TGCGCCAGCAGCTTTACAGGGACTTCCTACGAGCAGTACTTC. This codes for CASSFTGTSYEQYF. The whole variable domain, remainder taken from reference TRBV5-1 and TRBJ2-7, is KAGVTQTPRYLIKTRGQQVTLSCSPISGHRSVSWYQQTPGQGLQFLFEYFSETQRNKGNFPGRFSGRQFSNSRSEMNVSTLELGDSALYLCASSFTGTSYEQYFGPGTRLTVT.

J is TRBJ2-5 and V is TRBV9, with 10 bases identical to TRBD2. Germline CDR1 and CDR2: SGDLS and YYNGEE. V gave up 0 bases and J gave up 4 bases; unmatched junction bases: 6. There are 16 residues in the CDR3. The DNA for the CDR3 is TGTGCCAGCAGCGTAGAACCGGGACTAGCGTTAGAGACCCAGTACTTC. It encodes CASSVEPGLALETQYF.

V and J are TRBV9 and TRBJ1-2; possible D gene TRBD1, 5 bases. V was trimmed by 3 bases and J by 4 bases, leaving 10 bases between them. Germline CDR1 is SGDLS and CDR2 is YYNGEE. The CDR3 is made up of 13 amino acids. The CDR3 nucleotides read TGTGCCAGCAGCGAAACAGGAGGCTATGGCTACACCTTC. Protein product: CASSETGGYGYTF.

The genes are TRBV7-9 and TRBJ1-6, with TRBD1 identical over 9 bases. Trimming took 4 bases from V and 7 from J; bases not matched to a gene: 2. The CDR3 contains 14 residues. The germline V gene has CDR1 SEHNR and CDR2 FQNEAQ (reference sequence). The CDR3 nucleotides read TGTGCCAGCAGCTCAGACAGGGGGAATTCACCCCTCCACTTT. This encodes CASSSDRGNSPLHF.

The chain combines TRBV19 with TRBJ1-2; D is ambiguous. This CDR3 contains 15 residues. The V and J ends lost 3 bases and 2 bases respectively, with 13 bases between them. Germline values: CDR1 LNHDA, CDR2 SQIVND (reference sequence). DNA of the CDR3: TGTGCCAGTAGTATCCCCCAGGCCGGGAACTATGGCTACACCTTC. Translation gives CASSIPQAGNYGYTF. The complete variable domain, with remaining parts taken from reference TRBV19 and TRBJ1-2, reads DGGITQSPKYLFRKEGQNVTLSCEQNLNHDAMYWYRQDPGQGLRLIYYSQIVNDFQKGDIAEGYSVSREKKESFPLTVTSAQKNPTAFYLCASSIPQAGNYGYTFGSGTRLTVV.

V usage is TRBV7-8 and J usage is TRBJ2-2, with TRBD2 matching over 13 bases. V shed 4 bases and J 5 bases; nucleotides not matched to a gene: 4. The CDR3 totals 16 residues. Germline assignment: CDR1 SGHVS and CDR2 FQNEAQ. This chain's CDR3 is CASSSQGLAGTGELFF. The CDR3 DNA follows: TGTGCCAGCAGCTCCCAGGGACTAGCGGGAACCGGGGAGCTGTTTTTT. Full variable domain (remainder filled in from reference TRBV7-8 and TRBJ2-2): GAGVSQSPRYKVAKRGQDVALRCDPISGHVSLFWYQQALGQGPEFLTYFQNEAQLDKSGLPSDRFFAERPEGSVSTLKIQRTQQEDSAVYLCASSSQGLAGTGELFFGEGSRLTVL.